Listed below are T cell receptor beta chains from one sample, sequenced in a study of T-cell memory formation after mild COVID-19. TCRdb recomputed calls from the 5' RACE reads with MiXCR, one row per CDR3 protein. The repertoire holds approximately 260,000 distinct CDR3 sequences, with roughly 17% as singletons. The sample taken for sequencing was PBMCs or a T cell subset sorted from them (not recorded which). Every receptor here comes from a man between 18 and 35 years old who had mild COVID-19 (a few samples of this study predate the infection). Cell type and time point are not known. Each CDR3 is given with its conserved first and last residue. Fields, in order: D gene, J gene, V gene, clone size, CDR3 DNA, CDR3 protein. A D gene is named only where the DNA matches it firmly. Part of the rows lack a size; the others show once, few, many or a class for expanded clones.

D: -; J: TRBJ1-2; V: TRBV10-2; size: -; DNA: TGCGCCAGCAGTGAGAAGGGGCCAAGCTATGGCTACACCTTC; CDR3: CASSEKGPSYGYTF
D: -; J: TRBJ1-5; V: TRBV24-1; size: -; DNA: TGTGCCACCAGTGATTTCCGTCTTGGCATTTGGTGCAATCAGCCCCAGCATTTT; CDR3: CATSDFRLGIWCNQPQHF
D: TRBD1; J: TRBJ1-2; V: TRBV5-1; size: many; DNA: TGCGCCAGCAGCTTAGGACAGGGGGGCTACACCTTC; CDR3: CASSLGQGGYTF
D: -; J: TRBJ2-2; V: TRBV9; size: -; DNA: TGTGCCAGCAGCGTGGGTAGCGTGGGATACGCGAACACCGGGGAGCTGTTTTTT; CDR3: CASSVGSVGYANTGELFF
D: -; J: TRBJ1-2; V: TRBV6-5; size: few; DNA: TGTGCCAGCAGTTACTCCGGGACTGTGGTCAATGGCTACACCTTC; CDR3: CASSYSGTVVNGYTF
D: -; J: TRBJ1-5; V: TRBV12-3/TRBV12-4; size: many; DNA: TGTGCCAGCAGTTCCCAAGAGGATCAGCCCCAGCATTTT; CDR3: CASSSQEDQPQHF
D: -; J: TRBJ2-5; V: TRBV5-1; size: -; DNA: TGCGCCAGCAGCTTGGGGGAAGGGACTCACATGGAGACCCAGTACTTC; CDR3: CASSLGEGTHMETQYF
D: -; J: TRBJ2-5; V: TRBV9; size: many; DNA: TGTGCCAGCAGCGTAGCTGACGAGACCCAGTACTTC; CDR3: CASSVADETQYF
D: -; J: TRBJ2-1; V: TRBV7-3; size: -; DNA: TGTGCCAGCAGCCCTACCCGCGGGGGCTATGGCGAGCAGTTCTTC; CDR3: CASSPTRGGYGEQFF
D: -; J: TRBJ2-3; V: TRBV6-5; size: -; DNA: TGTGCCAGCAGTTACTCACAGGGTGTCACAGATACGCAGTATTTT; CDR3: CASSYSQGVTDTQYF
D: -; J: TRBJ2-5; V: TRBV11-3; size: few; DNA: TGTGCCAGCAGCCCAGGAGGGCTCGGAGAGACCCAGTACTTC; CDR3: CASSPGGLGETQYF
D: -; J: TRBJ1-6; V: TRBV6-5; size: -; DNA: TGTGCCAGCAGTTACTCGATTTATACAGGAGCTAGCTCCTATAATTCACCCCTCCACTTT; CDR3: CASSYSIYTGASSYNSPLHF
D: -; J: TRBJ2-7; V: TRBV9; size: -; DNA: TGTGCCAGCAGCGGGGGACCCCCGACTACGAAGGGAGAGCAGTACTTC; CDR3: CASSGGPPTTKGEQYF
D: -; J: TRBJ1-4; V: TRBV7-9; size: few; DNA: TGTGCCAGCAGCTTAGACGGCCGGATTAATGAAAAACTGTTTTTT; CDR3: CASSLDGRINEKLFF
D: -; J: TRBJ2-2; V: TRBV2; size: -; DNA: TGTGCCAGCGCGGCCAGGGATCCAAACACCGGGGAGCTGTTTTTT; CDR3: CASAARDPNTGELFF
D: TRBD2; J: TRBJ2-1; V: TRBV6-5; size: -; DNA: TGTGCCAGCAACCCGGGGCGGGGGTCCTACAATGAGCAGTTCTTC; CDR3: CASNPGRGSYNEQFF
D: -; J: TRBJ1-1; V: TRBV6-4; size: -; DNA: TGTGCCAGCAGTATAGATGAGCTGGACGTGAACACTGAAGCTTTCTTT; CDR3: CASSIDELDVNTEAFF
D: TRBD2; J: TRBJ2-5; V: TRBV7-2; size: few; DNA: TGTGCCAGCGGAAGCGGGGGGGCCAGTGAGACCCAGTACTTC; CDR3: CASGSGGASETQYF
D: -; J: TRBJ2-7; V: TRBV7-6; size: many; DNA: TGTGCCAGCAGCTTAGGAGGCCGCTCCTACGAGCAGTACTTC; CDR3: CASSLGGRSYEQYF
D: TRBD2; J: TRBJ2-5; V: TRBV5-1; size: -; DNA: TGCGCCAGCAGCTTGGGAGCTAGCGGGGCCCAAGAGACCCAGTACTTC; CDR3: CASSLGASGAQETQYF
D: TRBD1; J: TRBJ1-5; V: TRBV5-1; size: -; DNA: TGCGCCAGCAGACCCGGGACAGGCATCAATCAGCCCCAGCATTTT; CDR3: CASRPGTGINQPQHF
D: -; J: TRBJ2-5; V: TRBV4-3; size: -; DNA: TGCGCCAGCAGCCAAGATTGGGGAAAAGAGACCCAGTACTTC; CDR3: CASSQDWGKETQYF
D: -; J: TRBJ2-5; V: TRBV15; size: few; DNA: TGTGCCACCAGCAGAGATCTGGGTCACCCCCAGTACTTC; CDR3: CATSRDLGHPQYF
D: -; J: TRBJ1-6; V: TRBV6-5; size: -; DNA: TGTGCCAGCAGACTGAGGTTCGAAAATTCACCCCTCCACTTT; CDR3: CASRLRFENSPLHF
D: -; J: TRBJ1-5; V: TRBV27; size: -; DNA: TGTGCCAGCAGTTCCCTTAGACCTGCCCCTAATCAGCCCCAGCATTTT; CDR3: CASSSLRPAPNQPQHF
D: TRBD1; J: TRBJ1-1; V: TRBV6-2/TRBV6-3; size: -; DNA: TGTGCCAGCAGTTACCCCCTGACAGGGTGGAACACTGAAGCTTTCTTT; CDR3: CASSYPLTGWNTEAFF
D: -; J: TRBJ1-2; V: TRBV20-1; size: few; DNA: TGCAGTCTGGACGGAGGGAGAGACTATGGCTACACCTTC; CDR3: CSLDGGRDYGYTF
D: TRBD2; J: TRBJ2-7; V: TRBV4-2; size: few; DNA: TGTGCCAGCAGCACGACTAGCGGGTACGAGCAGTACTTC; CDR3: CASSTTSGYEQYF
D: TRBD1; J: TRBJ1-1; V: TRBV6-6; size: -; DNA: TGTGCCACTCACCCGGGACAGGTCCTTGGCACTGAAGCTTTCTTT; CDR3: CATHPGQVLGTEAFF
D: -; J: TRBJ1-3; V: TRBV12-3/TRBV12-4; size: -; DNA: TGTGCCAGCAGTTTTGAGATCTCTGGAAACACCATATATTTT; CDR3: CASSFEISGNTIYF
D: -; J: TRBJ2-3; V: TRBV5-1; size: many; DNA: TGCGCCAGCAGCTTGGTGGACAGAGACACAGATACGCAGTATTTT; CDR3: CASSLVDRDTDTQYF
D: -; J: TRBJ1-5; V: TRBV10-3; size: few; DNA: TGTGCCATCAAGGGGGAAAGCAATCAGCCCCAGCATTTT; CDR3: CAIKGESNQPQHF
D: TRBD1; J: TRBJ1-2; V: TRBV20-1; size: -; DNA: TGCAGTGCTAGAGATCTCACAGGGGCTGACTATGGCTACACCTTC; CDR3: CSARDLTGADYGYTF
D: TRBD1; J: TRBJ2-5; V: TRBV20-1; size: few; DNA: TGCAGTGTTACAACAGGGGGTCTGAAGACCCAGTACTTC; CDR3: CSVTTGGLKTQYF
D: TRBD1; J: TRBJ2-3; V: TRBV7-9; size: few; DNA: TGTGCCAGCAGCTTTGGGACAGGGGAGACAGATACGCAGTATTTT; CDR3: CASSFGTGETDTQYF
D: -; J: TRBJ2-4; V: TRBV4-3; size: -; DNA: TGCGCCAGCAGCCAAGATCGGAAGGGAGGCATTCAGTACTTC; CDR3: CASSQDRKGGIQYF
D: -; J: TRBJ2-5; V: TRBV30; size: -; DNA: TGTGCCTGGAATCCGGACAGACAAGAGACCCAGTACTTC; CDR3: CAWNPDRQETQYF
D: -; J: TRBJ2-6; V: TRBV12-3/TRBV12-4; size: few; DNA: TGTGCCAGCGCTGGCGGAGGGGCCAACGTCCTGACTTTC; CDR3: CASAGGGANVLTF
D: -; J: TRBJ1-6; V: TRBV18; size: -; DNA: TGTGCCAGCTCACCGGAGGGTGCGAGCAATTCACCCCTCCACTTT; CDR3: CASSPEGASNSPLHF
D: TRBD1; J: TRBJ2-1; V: TRBV20-1; size: -; DNA: TGCAGTGCGAGGGGACAGGGATTGAGGAATGAGCAGTTCTTC; CDR3: CSARGQGLRNEQFF
D: TRBD1; J: TRBJ1-1; V: TRBV3-1; size: -; DNA: TGTGCCAGCAGCCCTGGACAGGGAGGGGGGAACACTGAAGCTTTCTTT; CDR3: CASSPGQGGGNTEAFF
D: TRBD1; J: TRBJ2-1; V: TRBV6-2/TRBV6-3; size: few; DNA: TGTGCCAGCAGTTACCCCGTCGCAGGGGGCTCCTACAATGAGCAGTTCTTC; CDR3: CASSYPVAGGSYNEQFF
D: -; J: TRBJ2-2; V: TRBV5-1; size: many; DNA: TGCGCCAGCAGCCCCGGCATCGGGGAGCTGTTTTTT; CDR3: CASSPGIGELFF
D: -; J: TRBJ2-7; V: TRBV20-1; size: many; DNA: TGCAGTCTGTCCGGGGGCCACTACGAGCAGTACTTC; CDR3: CSLSGGHYEQYF
D: -; J: TRBJ1-5; V: TRBV4-3; size: -; DNA: TGCGCCAGCAGCCCAGGGCCCGATCAGCCCCAGCATTTT; CDR3: CASSPGPDQPQHF
D: TRBD1; J: TRBJ2-1; V: TRBV7-9; size: few; DNA: TGTGCCAGCAGCTTATCCCAGGGGGCTAATGAGCAGTTCTTC; CDR3: CASSLSQGANEQFF
D: TRBD2; J: TRBJ2-5; V: TRBV5-1; size: -; DNA: TGCGCCAGCAGCTTGCCGATGAGCGGGGGGACTGAAGAGACCCAGTACTTC; CDR3: CASSLPMSGGTEETQYF
D: -; J: TRBJ2-5; V: TRBV5-4; size: -; DNA: TGTGCCAGCAGCTCGGGGGGCGCATCTGAAGAGACCCAGTACTTC; CDR3: CASSSGGASEETQYF
D: TRBD2; J: TRBJ2-1; V: TRBV7-3; size: few; DNA: TGTGCCAGCAGCCCTAGGGCGGCGGGGGTAAGTGAGCAGTTCTTC; CDR3: CASSPRAAGVSEQFF
D: -; J: TRBJ2-1; V: TRBV29-1; size: -; DNA: TGCAGCGTTGTGGTCAGGGGAGCCTACAATGAGCAGTTCTTC; CDR3: CSVVVRGAYNEQFF
D: TRBD2; J: TRBJ2-5; V: TRBV7-2; size: -; DNA: TGTGCCAGCAGGTCGAAACTAGCGGGGGAAGAGACCCAGTACTTC; CDR3: CASRSKLAGEETQYF
D: -; J: TRBJ2-3; V: TRBV20-1; size: few; DNA: TGCAGTGCTAGAATAACCGGACACGTAAGCGATACGCAGTATTTT; CDR3: CSARITGHVSDTQYF
D: -; J: TRBJ2-2; V: TRBV7-3; size: -; DNA: TGTGCCAGCAGCCCAGAGTCTAACACCGGGGAGCTGTTTTTT; CDR3: CASSPESNTGELFF
D: TRBD1; J: TRBJ1-3; V: TRBV6-2/TRBV6-3; size: few; DNA: TGTGCCAGCAGTTACTCGACGCGACAGGGGGAAGATTTT; CDR3: CASSYSTRQGEDF
D: -; J: TRBJ1-1; V: TRBV5-1; size: many; DNA: TGCGCCAGCAGCTTGTCTACAGGGAGCACTGAAGCTTTCTTT; CDR3: CASSLSTGSTEAFF
D: -; J: TRBJ1-2; V: TRBV11-2; size: few; DNA: TGTGCCAGCAGCTTAGTTCCCTTTTCCTATGGCTACACCTTC; CDR3: CASSLVPFSYGYTF
D: TRBD1; J: TRBJ2-4; V: TRBV18; size: -; DNA: TGTGCCAGCTCACCATTACCGGACAGGGGAAAAAACATTCAGTACTTC; CDR3: CASSPLPDRGKNIQYF
D: -; J: TRBJ1-2; V: TRBV28; size: -; DNA: TGTGCCAGCAGTTTAGGGGGGGCTCATGACAACTATGGCTACACCTTC; CDR3: CASSLGGAHDNYGYTF
D: -; J: TRBJ2-3; V: TRBV6-5; size: few; DNA: TGTGCCAGCAGTTACTCGAGCAGGGGAAATACGCAGTATTTT; CDR3: CASSYSSRGNTQYF